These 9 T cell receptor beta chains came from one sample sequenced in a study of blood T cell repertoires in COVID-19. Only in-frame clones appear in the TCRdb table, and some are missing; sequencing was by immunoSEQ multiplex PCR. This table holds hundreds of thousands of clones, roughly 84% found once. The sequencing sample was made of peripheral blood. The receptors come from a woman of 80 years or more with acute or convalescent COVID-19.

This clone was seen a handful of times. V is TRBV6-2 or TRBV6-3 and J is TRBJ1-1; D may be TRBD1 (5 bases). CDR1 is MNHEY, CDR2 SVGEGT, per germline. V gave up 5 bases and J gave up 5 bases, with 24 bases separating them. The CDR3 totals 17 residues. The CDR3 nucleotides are TGTGCCAGCAGTGGCTGGACGGGGGTTACCTTTAAGACTGAAGCTTTCTTT. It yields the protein CASSGWTGVTFKTEAFF.

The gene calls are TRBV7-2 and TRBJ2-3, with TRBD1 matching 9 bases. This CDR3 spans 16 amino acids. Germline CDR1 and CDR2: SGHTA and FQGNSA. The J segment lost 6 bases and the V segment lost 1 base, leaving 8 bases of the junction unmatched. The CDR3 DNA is TGTGCCAGCAGCTTAGGCGGGACAGGGCCATCCGATACGCAGTATTTT. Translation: CASSLGGTGPSDTQYF. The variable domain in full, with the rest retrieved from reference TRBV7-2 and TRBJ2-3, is GAGVSQSPSNKVTEKGKDVELRCDPISGHTALYWYRQSLGQGLEFLIYFQGNSAPDKSGLPSDRFSAERTGGSVSTLTIQRTQQEDSAVYLCASSLGGTGPSDTQYFGPGTRLTVL.

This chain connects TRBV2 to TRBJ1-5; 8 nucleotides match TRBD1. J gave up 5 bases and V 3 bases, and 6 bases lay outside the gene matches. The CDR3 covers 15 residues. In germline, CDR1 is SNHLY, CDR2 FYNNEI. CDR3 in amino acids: CASSDNRGFHQPQHF. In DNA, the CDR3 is TGTGCCAGCAGTGATAACAGGGGGTTCCATCAGCCCCAGCATTTT. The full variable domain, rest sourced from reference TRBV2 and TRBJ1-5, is EPEVTQTPSHQVTQMGQEVILRCVPISNHLYFYWYRQILGQKVEFLVSFYNNEISEKSEIFDDQFSVERPDGSNFTLKIRSTKLEDSAMYFCASSDNRGFHQPQHFGDGTRLSIL.

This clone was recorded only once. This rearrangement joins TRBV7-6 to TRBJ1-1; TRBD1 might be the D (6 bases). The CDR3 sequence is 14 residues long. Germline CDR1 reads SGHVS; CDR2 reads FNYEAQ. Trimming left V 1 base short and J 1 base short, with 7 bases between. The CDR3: CASSLGTANTEAFF. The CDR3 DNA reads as TGTGCCAGCAGCTTAGGGACAGCGAACACTGAAGCTTTCTTT.

This CDR3 is CASSSEVDTEAFF. The CDR3 DNA follows: TGTGCCAGCAGCTCCGAGGTCGACACTGAAGCTTTCTTT. The V call is TRBV7-9, the J call TRBJ1-1; D remains ambiguous. CDR3 length equals 13 residues. The V end lost 4 bases, the J end lost 3 bases, and 9 bases lay between the germline ends. CDR1 is SEHNR, CDR2 FQNEAQ, per germline (reference sequence).

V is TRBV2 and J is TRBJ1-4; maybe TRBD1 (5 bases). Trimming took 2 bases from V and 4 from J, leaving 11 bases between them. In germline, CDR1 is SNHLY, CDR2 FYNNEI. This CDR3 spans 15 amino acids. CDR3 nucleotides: TGTGCCAGCAGTGAACAGGGAGGGCTTAATGAAAAACTGTTTTTT. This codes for CASSEQGGLNEKLFF.

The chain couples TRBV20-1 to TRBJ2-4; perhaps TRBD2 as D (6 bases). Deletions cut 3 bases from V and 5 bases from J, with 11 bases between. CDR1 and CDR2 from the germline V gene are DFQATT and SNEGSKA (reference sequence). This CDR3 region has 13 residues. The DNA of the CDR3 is TGCAGTGCTAGTATTGGCGGGGAAAACATTCAGTACTTC. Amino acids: CSASIGGENIQYF.

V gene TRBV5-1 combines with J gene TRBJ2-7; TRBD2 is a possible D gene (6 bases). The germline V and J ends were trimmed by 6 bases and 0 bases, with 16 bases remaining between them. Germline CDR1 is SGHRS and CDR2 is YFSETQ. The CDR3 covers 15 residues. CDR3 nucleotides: TGCGCCAGCAAGGATTCGGGGGTAGACTCCTACGAGCAGTACTTC. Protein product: CASKDSGVDSYEQYF. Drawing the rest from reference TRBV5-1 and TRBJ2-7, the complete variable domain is KAGVTQTPRYLIKTRGQQVTLSCSPISGHRSVSWYQQTPGQGLQFLFEYFSETQRNKGNFPGRFSGRQFSNSRSEMNVSTLELGDSALYLCASKDSGVDSYEQYFGPGTRLTVT.

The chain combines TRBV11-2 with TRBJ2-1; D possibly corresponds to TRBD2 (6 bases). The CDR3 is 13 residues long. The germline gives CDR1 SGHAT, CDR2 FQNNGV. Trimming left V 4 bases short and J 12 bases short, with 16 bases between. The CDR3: CASSYNGGVSQFF. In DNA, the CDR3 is TGTGCCAGCAGCTACAACGGGGGAGTCTCGCAGTTCTTC.